This TCR beta chain stems from a study of T cell changes during pregnancy in multiple sclerosis. TCRdb keeps only in-frame clones here, not all; method: immunoSEQ multiplex PCR. This sample yields some 30,000 clones, of which roughly 90% are seen a single time; roughly 0.56% belongs to the top ten. Losses at the gene ends were 1 base for V and 0 bases for J; bases not matched to a gene: 2. The CDR3 runs 15 residues. Germline CDR1 and CDR2: MNHNS and SASEGT. The chain joins TRBV6-1 to TRBJ1-2, with 7 positions matching TRBD1. This specimen was CD4+ T cells from peripheral blood mononuclear cells, taken in the third trimester of pregnancy. The sequence was obtained from a female donor in good health, enrolled as a control in a pregnancy study. The CDR3 protein is CASSEDRGPNYGYTF. The CDR3 nucleotides are TGTGCCAGCAGTGAAGACAGGGGACCTAACTATGGCTACACCTTC.